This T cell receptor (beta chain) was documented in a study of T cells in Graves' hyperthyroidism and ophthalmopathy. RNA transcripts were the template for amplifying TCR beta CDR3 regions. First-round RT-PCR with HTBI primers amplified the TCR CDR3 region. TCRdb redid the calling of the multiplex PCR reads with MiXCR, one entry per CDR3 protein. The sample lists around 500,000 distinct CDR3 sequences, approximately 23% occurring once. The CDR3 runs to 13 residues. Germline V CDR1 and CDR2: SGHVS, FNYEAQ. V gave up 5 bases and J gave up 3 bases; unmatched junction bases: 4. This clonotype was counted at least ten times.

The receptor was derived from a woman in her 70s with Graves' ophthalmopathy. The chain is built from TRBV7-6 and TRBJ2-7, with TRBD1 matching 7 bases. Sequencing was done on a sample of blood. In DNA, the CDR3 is TGTGCCAGCAGCCCGGGACAGTTCTACGAGCAGTACTTC. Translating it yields CASSPGQFYEQYF.